This TCR beta chain was recovered during a study of blood T cell repertoires in COVID-19. Study context: COVID-19 samples, acute and convalescent, were from the United States, Italy and Spain. T cells, B-cell-depleted T cells, or PBMCs provided the cDNA or gDNA that served as material.

Repertoires were generated with immunoSEQ multiplex PCR, while TCRdb's copy carries only in-frame clones and drops some. The sample yields under 200,000 clones, more than 75% seen once. The CDR3 sequence is 14 residues long. V was clipped by 1 base and J by 3 bases; unmatched bases: 2. CDR1 and CDR2 from the germline V gene are SEHNR and FQNEAQ (reference sequence). The sample was peripheral blood. This rearrangement joins TRBV7-9 to TRBJ2-7; 8 nucleotides match TRBD1. The TCR originated in a man between 35 and 55 years old with active or convalescent COVID-19. The CDR3 DNA follows: TGTGCCAGCAGCTTAGGGGACAGGTACTACGAGCAGTACTTC. Amino acids: CASSLGDRYYEQYF.